The subject of this entry is one TCR beta chain. These data are taken from a study of blood T cell repertoires in COVID-19. The CDR3 extends over 11 amino acids. The germline V and J ends were trimmed by 2 bases and 5 bases, with 6 bases remaining between them. Germline V gene lookup returns CDR1 SQVTM and CDR2 ANQGSEA. TCRdb's copy holds only in-frame clones and misses some; the assay was immunoSEQ multiplex PCR. The sample consists of some 530,000 clones, approximately 90% of them appearing once. The sample comprised PBMCs or T cells enriched from blood (not recorded which). This TCR was sampled from a woman in her fifties or sixties who had recovered from COVID-19. The rearrangement joins TRBV29-1 to TRBJ1-2; D is ambiguous. Written as DNA, the CDR3 is TGCAGCGTTGAATCGGTATATGGCTACACCTTC. Its protein is CSVESVYGYTF.